This is a list of T cell receptor beta chains from one sample in a study of shared clonotypes between healthy human individuals. Measured with immunoSEQ multiplex PCR; TCRdb has only the in-frame clones, and not every one. The sample has around 510,000 clones, around three quarters seen once. The sample taken for sequencing was PBMCs. The receptor source for this set is a woman in her thirties or forties in good health. Some clones in this sample may be carry-over from other donors' samples. CDR3s include the opening cysteine and the closing phenylalanine or tryptophan. The order of the fields is clone size, V gene, D gene, J gene, CDR3 DNA, CDR3 protein. A D gene is named only where the DNA matches it firmly. Clone size is not always given. Where it is, it says once, few, many or a class for expanded clones.

.	TRBV19	.	TRBJ2-5	TGTGCCAGTAGTATAAGTGGGACGAACTGGGGAGAGACCCAGTACTTC	CASSISGTNWGETQYF
.	TRBV7-2	.	TRBJ1-1	TGTGCCAGCAGCCCTCGGGTGAGGACTGAAGCTTTCTTT	CASSPRVRTEAFF
.	TRBV19	.	TRBJ2-1	TGTGCCAGCGGTGGACTCCTCTACAATGAGCAGTTCTTC	CASGGLLYNEQFF
.	TRBV27	.	TRBJ2-6	TGTGCCAGCAAAGACTGGGGTAGGTCTGGGGCCAACGTCCTGACTTTC	CASKDWGRSGANVLTF
.	TRBV29-1	TRBD2	TRBJ2-1	TGCAGCGTCCGTAGCGGGAGTGGTTACAATGAGCAGTTCTTC	CSVRSGSGYNEQFF
few	TRBV15	.	TRBJ2-7	TGTGCCACCAGCAGGGCCACCGGGATAACCTACGAGCAGTACTTC	CATSRATGITYEQYF
many	TRBV10-3	TRBD1	TRBJ1-1	TGTGCCATCACCAGGACAGACAGGGGCACTGAAGCTTTCTTT	CAITRTDRGTEAFF
.	TRBV5-4	TRBD2	TRBJ2-2	TGTGCCAGCAGGGGGGGACTAGCGGGAGGAGTCGGGGAGCTGTTTTTT	CASRGGLAGGVGELFF
.	TRBV19	.	TRBJ2-1	TGTGCCACCTCGAGGGTTAGCTCCTACAATGAGCAGTTCTTC	CATSRVSSYNEQFF
few	TRBV30	TRBD1	TRBJ2-4	TGTGCCTGGGAGACAGGGGACGCCAAAAACATTCAGTACTTC	CAWETGDAKNIQYF
.	TRBV9	.	TRBJ1-1	TGTGCCAGCAGCGTAGGCTTGGGCCCACCGCGATTGAACACTGAAGCTTTCTTT	CASSVGLGPPRLNTEAFF
.	TRBV13	TRBD2	TRBJ2-1	TGTGCCAGCGGAGCGGGAGCGTTCGTCAACAATGAGCAGTTCTTC	CASGAGAFVNNEQFF
once	TRBV5-1	TRBD1	TRBJ2-5	TGCGCCAGCAGAAGGGGGCAGGGACCCCAAGAGACCCAGTACTTC	CASRRGQGPQETQYF
few	TRBV30	.	TRBJ1-2	TGTGCCTGGAGTGCCGGACAGAGCTATGGCTACACCTTC	CAWSAGQSYGYTF
many	TRBV11-2	.	TRBJ1-2	TGTGCCAGCAGCTATGCGGGGGCGGGCGGCGGCTACACCTTC	CASSYAGAGGGYTF
.	TRBV9	.	TRBJ2-7	TGTGCCAGCAGCGTAGGGCTAGTAAACTACGAGCAGTACTTC	CASSVGLVNYEQYF
.	TRBV7-6	.	TRBJ2-1	TGTGCCAGCAGCTTGGGTCGAACTGTCGATGAGCAGTTCTTC	CASSLGRTVDEQFF
.	TRBV4-1	.	TRBJ2-7	TGCGCCAGCAGCCAGGGAACCAGGGGCGAGCAGTACTTC	CASSQGTRGEQYF
.	TRBV7-2	TRBD2	TRBJ2-1	TGTGCCAGCAGCCCCCTAGTCGCTAGCGGGAGATACAATGAGCAGTTCTTC	CASSPLVASGRYNEQFF
.	TRBV7-3	.	TRBJ2-3	TGTGCCAGCAGCGAAACGGAGACAGATACGCAGTATTTT	CASSETETDTQYF
.	TRBV19	.	TRBJ1-2	TGTGCCAGTAGTATAGGGACGGCGGGGTTCTATGGCTACACCTTC	CASSIGTAGFYGYTF
.	TRBV7-9	.	TRBJ2-7	TGTGCCAGCAGCTACCCGGGCGGTTCCTACGAGCAGTACTTC	CASSYPGGSYEQYF
.	TRBV15	TRBD2	TRBJ2-7	TGTGCCACCAGCAGAGATATCGGGGGGTCCTCCTACGAGCAGTACTTC	CATSRDIGGSSYEQYF
many	TRBV29-1	TRBD2	TRBJ2-7	TGCAGCGTCCGAGGGGCGGGGGGGGCCTACGAGCAGTACTTC	CSVRGAGGAYEQYF
.	TRBV5-1	.	TRBJ2-3	TGCGCCAGCTGGACAGCCCTTTCCCCAGATACGCAGTATTTT	CASWTALSPDTQYF
few	TRBV19	TRBD2	TRBJ2-7	TGTGCCAGTAGTCGAGCGGGAGTGGAGGCCTACGAGCAGTACTTC	CASSRAGVEAYEQYF
.	TRBV21-1	.	TRBJ2-2	TGTGCCAGCAGCAAAGTTGGTAGCGACTTCGCGAACACCGGGGAGCTGTTTTTT	CASSKVGSDFANTGELFF
.	TRBV6-6	.	TRBJ2-6	TGTGCCAGCAGTCAGTTACCTGGGGCCAACGTCCTGACTTTC	CASSQLPGANVLTF
once	TRBV20-1	.	TRBJ2-5	TGCAGTGCTAGCGTTCAAGAGACCCAGTACTTC	CSASVQETQYF
few	TRBV20-1	TRBD2	TRBJ2-1	TGCAGTGCGGGGCTAGCGGGATCCCGGTTCTTC	CSAGLAGSRFF
.	TRBV5-5	.	TRBJ2-5	TGTGCCAGCAGTTTAGCAGGAGGGGCGGGTGAGACCCAGTACTTC	CASSLAGGAGETQYF
.	TRBV6-1	.	TRBJ2-3	TGTGCCAGCACCTTGGACTCTCCTAGCACAGATACGCAGTATTTT	CASTLDSPSTDTQYF
once	TRBV4-3	.	TRBJ2-1	TGCGCCAGCAGCCAAGATACGAGGGCGGCTGAGCAGTTCTTC	CASSQDTRAAEQFF
.	TRBV27	TRBD1	TRBJ2-7	TGTGCCAGCAGTCCAGGGACAGCGTCCTACGAGCAGTACTTC	CASSPGTASYEQYF
once	TRBV6-1	.	TRBJ2-7	TGTGCCAGCAGCAGTAGCTCCTACGAGCAGTACTTC	CASSSSSYEQYF
.	TRBV11-2	.	TRBJ2-2	TGTGCCAGCAGCTTACGGGTGGACGGCGGGGAGCTGTTTTTT	CASSLRVDGGELFF
.	TRBV6-5	.	TRBJ2-1	TGTGCCAGCAGGGGACGGGAGCAGTGGTACAATGAGCAGTTCTTC	CASRGREQWYNEQFF
.	TRBV1	.	TRBJ2-7	TGCACCAGCAGCCCCCCTCAGAGCTCCTACGAGCAGTACTTC	CTSSPPQSSYEQYF
.	TRBV28	TRBD2	TRBJ2-3	TGTGCCAGCAGTGACGCGGGAGGTTCCACAGATACGCAGTATTTT	CASSDAGGSTDTQYF
.	TRBV29-1	.	TRBJ2-7	TGCAGCGCCTCTAGCGAGACAAAGTACGAGCAGTACTTC	CSASSETKYEQYF
.	TRBV15	.	TRBJ1-2	TGTGCCACCAGCAGAGATCACAACTATGGCTACACCTTC	CATSRDHNYGYTF
.	TRBV18	TRBD1	TRBJ2-7	TGTGCCAGCTCACCGACTCGAGGGACAGAGTCTTACGAGCAGTACTTC	CASSPTRGTESYEQYF
.	TRBV7-9	.	TRBJ2-3	TGTGCCAGCAGCATAGGACTCGGCACAGATACGCAGTATTTT	CASSIGLGTDTQYF
.	TRBV7-2	TRBD2	TRBJ2-3	TGTGCCAGCAGCTTGACTAGCGGGAGGACAGATACGCAGTATTTT	CASSLTSGRTDTQYF
.	TRBV6-4	TRBD2	TRBJ2-1	TGTGCCAGCAGCCTAACTAGCGGGGGGAACAATGAGCAGTTCTTC	CASSLTSGGNNEQFF
.	TRBV6-5	.	TRBJ1-2	TGTGCCAGCAGTACCCAAGGACAGACCTATGGCTACACCTTC	CASSTQGQTYGYTF
.	TRBV7-2	.	TRBJ2-3	TGTGCCAGCAGCCCCCAAGGTGGGAGTGATACGCAGTATTTT	CASSPQGGSDTQYF
once	TRBV6-5	.	TRBJ2-7	TGTGCCAGCAGTTACTCGCGGCATCTCTCCTACGAGCAGTACTTC	CASSYSRHLSYEQYF
.	TRBV6-5	.	TRBJ1-1	TGTGCCAGCAGTTACTCACGGGTCGGTACTGAAGCTTTCTTT	CASSYSRVGTEAFF
.	TRBV7-3	TRBD2	TRBJ2-1	TGTGCCAGCAGCTCAGGACTAGCGGGAGTTGGTTCCAATGAGCAGTTCTTC	CASSSGLAGVGSNEQFF
.	TRBV4-1	.	TRBJ2-7	TGCGCCAGCAGCCAAGACGGTGTCTACGAGCAGTACTTC	CASSQDGVYEQYF
.	TRBV10-3	TRBD2	TRBJ2-1	TGTGCCATCAGTGAGGACTCCACCGGGGGGAATGAGCAGTTCTTC	CAISEDSTGGNEQFF
many	TRBV28	.	TRBJ2-4	TGTGCCAGCAGTCCCAGGGGCCCTGACATTCAGTACTTC	CASSPRGPDIQYF